The 15 T cell receptor beta chains below were found in one sample sequenced in a study of T cells in Graves' hyperthyroidism and ophthalmopathy. Amplification targeted TCR beta CDR3 regions from RNA transcripts. A first-round RT-PCR of the TCR CDR3 used the HTBI primer set. TCRdb ran MiXCR on the multiplex PCR reads and lists one entry per CDR3 protein. The profile shows approximately 600,000 distinct CDR3 sequences, under 20% of them singletons. Input material: blood. Source of these receptors: a woman aged 30 to 39 with Graves' hyperthyroidism.

This clonotype has ten or more counts. The gene calls are TRBV28 and TRBJ2-7; 8 bases line up with TRBD1. The trim removed 5 bases at V and 3 bases at J, leaving 12 bases unmatched. CDR1 and CDR2 (germline): MDHEN, SYDVKM. This CDR3 contains 16 residues. For the CDR3, the DNA is TGTGCCAGCAGTCCCATAGGGGGACAGGTTCTCTACGAGCAGTACTTC. Encoded protein: CASSPIGGQVLYEQYF.

This clonotype showed up many times. V is TRBV2 and J is TRBJ1-2; TRBD1 might be the D (6 bases). CDR1 SNHLY and CDR2 FYNNEI come from the germline V gene. The CDR3 consists of 11 residues. V dropped 10 bases and J dropped 7 bases, with 13 bases sitting between them. In nucleotides, the CDR3 is TGTGCCATCAGGGGAGGGGGTGGCTACACCTTC. Encoded protein: CAIRGGGGYTF.

About this clonotype itself: Germline and junction disagree at one end, which may indicate a read error. The CDR3 DNA sequence: TGTGCCAGCAGCAGACAGGGTCCCAACGTCCAGACTTTC. Its translation: CASSRQGPNVQTF. The chain employs TRBV12-3 or TRBV12-4 and TRBJ2-6; 7 bases map to TRBD1. The CDR3 is 13 residues long.

The rearrangement links TRBV9 to TRBJ2-4, with unresolved D. The CDR3 has 17 residues. V lost 2 bases to trimming and J lost 0 bases, with 15 bases between them. CDR1 and CDR2 (germline): SGDLS, YYNGEE. The CDR3 bases are TGTGCCAGCAGCGTCAGGAACAGCTTTTTAGCCAAAAACATTCAGTACTTC. Translating it yields CASSVRNSFLAKNIQYF.

This clonotype was recorded at least ten times. The chain has TRBV15 and TRBJ1-2; D possibly corresponds to TRBD1 (5 bases). Per the germline V gene, CDR1 is LNHNV and CDR2 is YYDKDF (reference sequence). The CDR3 is 15 amino acids. Trimming stripped 1 base from V and 2 bases from J, with 11 bases between. The CDR3 is CATSRGTAGNYGYTF. The CDR3, as DNA: TGTGCCACCAGCAGAGGAACGGCAGGGAACTATGGCTACACCTTC.

This clonotype was detected ten times or more. The chain has TRBV28 and TRBJ2-7, with TRBD2 matching over 13 bases. This CDR3 has 14 residues. Trimming took 10 bases from V and 3 from J; bases not matched to a gene: 6. Germline CDR1 and CDR2: MDHEN and SYDVKM. For the CDR3, the DNA is TGTGCCACCCGAGGACTAGCGGGGGTCTACGAGCAGTACTTC. This gives the protein CATRGLAGVYEQYF. Full variable domain (missing parts from reference TRBV28 and TRBJ2-7): DVKVTQSSRYLVKRTGEKVFLECVQDMDHENMFWYRQDPGLGLRLIYFSYDVKMKEKGDIPEGYSVSREKKERFSLILESASTNQTSMYLCATRGLAGVYEQYFGPGTRLTVT.

This chain joins TRBV25-1 and TRBJ1-6; D is unclear. Germline V lookup: CDR1 MGHDK, CDR2 SYGVNS. The CDR3 has 15 residues. V lost 0 bases and J lost 9, with 12 bases in between. The CDR3 sequence is CASSEYRWASSPLHF. The CDR3 nucleotides are TGTGCCAGCAGTGAATATCGTTGGGCGAGTTCACCCCTCCACTTT.

In this sample, this clonotype turned up a few times. This sequence joins TRBV29-1 and TRBJ2-5; D not resolved. The CDR3 is 10 amino acids. Per germline, CDR1 SQVTM and CDR2 ANQGSEA. Trimming pared 4 bases from V and 5 bases from J, leaving 5 bases between. CDR3 region: CSVARETQYF. DNA for the CDR3: TGCAGCGTTGCTAGGGAGACCCAGTACTTC.

This clonotype has a count of ten or more. This sequence joins TRBV30 and TRBJ2-1, with D unclear. The CDR3 is 13 amino acids. The V and J ends lost 2 bases and 9 bases respectively, with 14 bases between them. Looked up from germline, CDR1 is GTSNPN and CDR2 is SVGIG (reference sequence). CDR3 loop: CAWSSDLAVEQFF. The CDR3 DNA reads TGTGCCTGGAGTAGCGATCTTGCGGTTGAGCAGTTCTTC.

This clonotype has a count of ten or more. Here the CDR3 DNA reads TGTGCCAGCAGCCTCCGGACAGGCCCTTTATCCGAGCAGTTCTTC. This translates into CASSLRTGPLSEQFF. The chain carries TRBV3-1 and TRBJ2-1; TRBD1 agrees at 7 bases. Germline CDR1 is LGHDT and CDR2 is YNNKEL (reference sequence). The CDR3 extends over 15 amino acids. V was pared by 4 bases and J by 10 bases, with 13 bases of the junction left unmatched.

To note about this clonotype: A much larger clone lies a single base off, so this may be a read error. This sequence joins TRBV20-1 and TRBJ2-1, with D hard to call. This CDR3 has 11 residues. Germline V gives CDR1 DFQATT, CDR2 SNEGSKA (reference sequence). The V end was cut by 5 bases, the J end by 8 bases, with 10 bases between. Written as DNA, the CDR3 is TGCAGTGCTTCCTCGAAGGATGAGCAGTTCTTC. As protein: CSASSKDEQFF.

This clonotype was recorded only once. The chain employs TRBV28 and TRBJ2-1, with 13 bases lining up with TRBD2. V lost 3 bases, J lost 9 bases, and 8 bases stayed unmatched. Per germline, CDR1 MDHEN and CDR2 SYDVKM. The CDR3 length is 16 residues. CDR3 sequence: CASSFGLAGVVGEQFF. CDR3 nucleotides: TGTGCCAGCAGTTTCGGACTAGCGGGAGTGGTTGGTGAGCAGTTCTTC.

This clonotype was counted a few times. This chain uses TRBV29-1 with TRBJ2-5; TRBD1 matches at 9 bases. V was pared by 6 bases and J by 4 bases, with 15 bases of the junction left unmatched. CDR3 length: 16 amino acids. Germline values: CDR1 SQVTM, CDR2 ANQGSEA. The CDR3 is CSVEKPGQGSLETQYF. DNA for the CDR3: TGCAGCGTAGAAAAGCCGGGACAGGGTTCGCTAGAGACCCAGTACTTC.

Only a few counts were recorded for this clonotype. The DNA for the CDR3 is TGTGCCAGCAGTTATGTACAGGGGTACGAGCAGTACTTC. Its translation is CASSYVQGYEQYF. This chain connects TRBV6-2 or TRBV6-3 to TRBJ2-7; 7 nucleotides agree with TRBD1. From germline, CDR1 is MNHEY and CDR2 SVGEGT. The length of the CDR3 is 13 residues. V was pared by 3 bases and J by 4 bases, with 3 bases of the junction left unmatched.

The chain recombines TRBV20-1 with TRBJ2-1; 9 bases are shared with TRBD1. The CDR3 runs 12 residues. CDR1 and CDR2 from the germline V gene are DFQATT and SNEGSKA (reference sequence). The V segment lost 6 bases and the J segment 14 bases; nucleotides outside the gene matches: 11. The CDR3 nucleotides read TGCAGTGCCGGACAGGGGTGGGTGGGGGAGTTCTTC. It codes for CSAGQGWVGEFF.